The rows below give T cell receptor beta chains drawn from one sample of a study of T-cell memory formation after mild COVID-19. TCRdb re-called the 5' RACE reads through MiXCR, storing one row per CDR3 protein. The sample has approximately 440,000 distinct CDR3 sequences, 15% to 25% seen once. Sequencing was done on a sample of PBMCs or a T cell subset sorted from them (not recorded which). The receptors shown here come from an adult woman who had mild COVID-19 (a few samples of this study predate the infection). Cell type and time point are not known. The CDR3 runs from the conserved cysteine through the conserved F or W. A D gene is named only where the DNA matches it firmly. Clone size is given for some rows only: seen once, a few or many times, or a class if the clone is expanded.

j_call,clone_size,d_call,v_call,cdr3_aa,cdr3_nt
TRBJ2-1,NA,NA,TRBV4-3,CASSQEVPGSSYNEQFF,TGCGCCAGCAGCCAAGAAGTCCCAGGCAGCTCCTACAATGAGCAGTTCTTC
TRBJ2-1,NA,TRBD1,TRBV7-9,CASRTRQGQGISYNEQFF,TGTGCCAGCAGAACCCGCCAAGGACAGGGGATCTCCTACAATGAGCAGTTCTTC
TRBJ1-2,NA,NA,TRBV9,CASSGFTARGDYGYTF,TGTGCCAGCAGCGGATTCACCGCTCGGGGGGACTATGGCTACACCTTC
TRBJ1-2,NA,NA,TRBV6-5,CASSYYRTPDGYTF,TGTGCCAGCAGTTACTATAGGACCCCGGATGGCTACACCTTC
TRBJ1-1,few,NA,TRBV19,CASSIGILNTEAFF,TGTGCCAGTAGTATCGGGATTCTGAACACTGAAGCTTTCTTT
TRBJ2-3,NA,NA,TRBV5-1,CASSWRGDSTDTQYF,TGCGCCAGCAGCTGGAGGGGGGACAGCACAGATACGCAGTATTTT
TRBJ2-1,few,NA,TRBV9,CASSVWAGESEQFF,TGTGCCAGCAGCGTATGGGCAGGGGAAAGTGAGCAGTTCTTC
TRBJ1-1,once,NA,TRBV5-5,CASSSLGDYTEAFF,TGTGCCAGCAGCTCCCTCGGGGACTACACTGAAGCTTTCTTT
TRBJ2-2,few,TRBD2,TRBV5-1,CASSKRSGGAAGELFF,TGCGCCAGCAGCAAAAGAAGCGGGGGGGCCGCCGGGGAGCTGTTTTTT
TRBJ2-5,NA,TRBD1,TRBV11-1,CASSHGTEETQYF,TGTGCCAGCAGCCATGGGACAGAAGAGACCCAGTACTTC
TRBJ2-3,NA,NA,TRBV7-9,CASIAQSTDTQYF,TGTGCCAGCATTGCGCAGAGCACAGATACGCAGTATTTT
TRBJ2-2,many,NA,TRBV6-4,CASSAMNTGELFF,TGTGCCAGCAGTGCCATGAACACCGGGGAGCTGTTTTTT
TRBJ2-1,many,NA,TRBV4-1,CASSQERGPYNEQFF,TGCGCCAGCAGCCAAGAGCGGGGGCCATACAATGAGCAGTTCTTC
TRBJ1-1,NA,NA,TRBV9,CASSGGGNTEAFF,TGTGCCAGCAGCGGGGGCGGGAACACTGAAGCTTTCTTT
TRBJ1-2,once,NA,TRBV30,CAWALNKNYGYTF,TGTGCCTGGGCCCTAAACAAGAACTATGGCTACACCTTC
TRBJ2-5,few,TRBD2,TRBV12-3/TRBV12-4,CASSVRGGLAGETQYF,TGTGCCAGCAGTGTACGCGGGGGACTGGCGGGGGAGACCCAGTACTTC
TRBJ2-5,few,NA,TRBV12-3/TRBV12-4,CASSLTRKETQYF,TGTGCCAGCAGTTTGACCAGGAAAGAGACCCAGTACTTC
TRBJ2-7,few,TRBD2,TRBV3-1,CASSHPGTSGIYEQYF,TGTGCCAGCAGCCATCCCGGGACTAGCGGGATCTACGAGCAGTACTTC
TRBJ2-7,NA,TRBD2,TRBV6-6,CASSGGLAGAGEQYF,TGTGCCAGCAGTGGGGGACTAGCGGGAGCGGGGGAGCAGTACTTC
TRBJ2-1,NA,NA,TRBV9,CASSVGFGGYNEQFF,TGTGCCAGCAGCGTAGGATTTGGAGGGTACAATGAGCAGTTCTTC
TRBJ2-5,NA,NA,TRBV5-5,CASSGSGEETQYF,TGTGCCAGCAGCGGTTCGGGGGAAGAGACCCAGTACTTC
TRBJ2-1,NA,NA,TRBV5-4,CASSDPADSYNEQFF,TGTGCCAGCAGCGACCCAGCGGATTCCTACAATGAGCAGTTCTTC
TRBJ2-1,NA,TRBD1,TRBV7-8,CASSAKGQGARASYNEQFF,TGTGCCAGCAGCGCCAAGGGACAGGGGGCGCGGGCCTCCTACAATGAGCAGTTCTTC
TRBJ2-1,few,TRBD2,TRBV5-1,CASSLGAGLNNEQFF,TGCGCCAGCAGCTTGGGAGCGGGATTGAACAATGAGCAGTTCTTC
TRBJ2-5,NA,TRBD1,TRBV3-1,CASEDRVQETQYF,TGTGCCAGCGAGGACAGGGTCCAAGAGACCCAGTACTTC
TRBJ2-5,few,NA,TRBV7-2,CASSLVYSEETQYF,TGTGCCAGCAGCTTAGTGTACAGCGAAGAGACCCAGTACTTC
TRBJ1-1,few,TRBD1,TRBV18,CASSPDRVPMNTEAFF,TGTGCCAGCTCACCGGACAGGGTCCCTATGAACACTGAAGCTTTCTTT
TRBJ2-7,NA,TRBD1,TRBV2,CASRGPDRRSSYEQYF,TGTGCCAGCAGGGGACCGGACAGGAGGAGCTCCTACGAGCAGTACTTC
TRBJ1-1,few,NA,TRBV5-1,CASSLREFATVNTEAFF,TGCGCCAGCAGCCTACGTGAATTTGCAACAGTGAACACTGAAGCTTTCTTT
TRBJ2-2,NA,NA,TRBV18,CASSIRTANTGELFF,TGTGCCAGCTCAATACGGACTGCCAACACCGGGGAGCTGTTTTTT
TRBJ2-7,NA,NA,TRBV29-1,CSVVSSPYEQYF,TGCAGCGTTGTATCCAGTCCCTACGAGCAGTACTTC
TRBJ2-1,few,NA,TRBV4-3,CASSQEGRPDEQFF,TGCGCCAGCAGCCAAGAAGGGAGACCCGATGAGCAGTTCTTC
TRBJ2-1,many,TRBD2,TRBV12-3/TRBV12-4,CASSGLAGSSYNEQFF,TGTGCCAGCAGTGGACTAGCGGGCAGCTCCTACAATGAGCAGTTCTTC
TRBJ1-5,few,NA,TRBV5-1,CASSPSGLSNQPQHF,TGCGCCAGCAGCCCCTCGGGCCTAAGCAATCAGCCCCAGCATTTT
TRBJ1-1,NA,TRBD1,TRBV12-3/TRBV12-4,CASSLSRGLNTEAFF,TGTGCCAGCAGTTTATCTAGGGGGCTGAACACTGAAGCTTTCTTT
TRBJ2-5,NA,NA,TRBV7-9,CASSPPSLGRETQYF,TGTGCCAGCAGCCCCCCGTCCTTGGGGCGGGAGACCCAGTACTTC
TRBJ1-1,few,NA,TRBV12-3/TRBV12-4,CASSPPGIAWSVKAFF,TGTGCCAGCAGCCCCCCCGGAATAGCGTGGTCCGTGAAAGCTTTCTTT
TRBJ2-1,NA,TRBD2,TRBV20-1,CSARGLAGVTNEQFF,TGCAGTGCTAGAGGACTAGCGGGAGTGACCAATGAGCAGTTCTTC
TRBJ2-4,NA,NA,TRBV6-2/TRBV6-3,CASSYRRSAKNIQYF,TGTGCCAGCAGTTATAGGAGGAGTGCCAAAAACATTCAGTACTTC
TRBJ2-5,few,TRBD2,TRBV3-1,CASSQTAGALWGRETQYF,TGTGCCAGCAGCCAAACAGCGGGGGCTTTATGGGGTCGAGAGACCCAGTACTTC
TRBJ2-1,NA,NA,TRBV12-5,CASGLPNSDNEQFF,TGTGCTAGTGGTTTGCCGAACTCCGACAATGAGCAGTTCTTC